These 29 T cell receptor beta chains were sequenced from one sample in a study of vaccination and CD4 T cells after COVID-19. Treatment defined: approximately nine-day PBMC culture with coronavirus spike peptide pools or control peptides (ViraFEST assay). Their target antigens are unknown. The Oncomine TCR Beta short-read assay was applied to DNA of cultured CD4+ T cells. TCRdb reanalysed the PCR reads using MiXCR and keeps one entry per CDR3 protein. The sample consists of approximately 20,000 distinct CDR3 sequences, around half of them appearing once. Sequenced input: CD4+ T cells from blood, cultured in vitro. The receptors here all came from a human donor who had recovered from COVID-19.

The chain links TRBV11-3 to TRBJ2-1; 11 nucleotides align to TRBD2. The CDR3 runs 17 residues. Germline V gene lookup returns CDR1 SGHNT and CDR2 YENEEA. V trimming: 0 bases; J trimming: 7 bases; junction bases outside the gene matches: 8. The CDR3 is CASSLEGDSGRVNEQFF. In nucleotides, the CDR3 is TGTGCCAGCAGCTTAGAAGGCGATAGCGGGAGGGTGAATGAGCAGTTCTTC.

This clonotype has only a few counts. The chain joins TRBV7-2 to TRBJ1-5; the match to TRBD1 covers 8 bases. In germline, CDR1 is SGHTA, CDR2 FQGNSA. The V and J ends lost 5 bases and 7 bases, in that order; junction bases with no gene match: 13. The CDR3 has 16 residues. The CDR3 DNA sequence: TGTGCCAGCAGCCCGGGGACAGGAGGATTGGGGCAGCCCCAGCATTTT. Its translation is CASSPGTGGLGQPQHF.

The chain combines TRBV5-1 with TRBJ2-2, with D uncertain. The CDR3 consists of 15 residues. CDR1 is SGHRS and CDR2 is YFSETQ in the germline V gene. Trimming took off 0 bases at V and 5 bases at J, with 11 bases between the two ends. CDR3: CASSLVAGVTGELFF. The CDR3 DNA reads TGCGCCAGCAGCTTGGTCGCAGGCGTAACCGGGGAGCTGTTTTTT.

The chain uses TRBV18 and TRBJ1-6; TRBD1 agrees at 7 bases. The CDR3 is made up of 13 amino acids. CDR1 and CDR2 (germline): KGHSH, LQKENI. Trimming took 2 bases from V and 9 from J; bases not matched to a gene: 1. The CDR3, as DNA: TGTGCCAGCTCACCAGAGGGGGCTTCACCCCTCCACTTT. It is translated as CASSPEGASPLHF.

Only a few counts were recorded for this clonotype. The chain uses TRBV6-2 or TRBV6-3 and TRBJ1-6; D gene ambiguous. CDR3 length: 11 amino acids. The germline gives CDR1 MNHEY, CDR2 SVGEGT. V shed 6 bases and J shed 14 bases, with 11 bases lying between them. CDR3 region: CASSLSSALHF. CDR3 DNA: TGTGCCAGCAGCCTTTCCTCGGCCCTCCACTTT.

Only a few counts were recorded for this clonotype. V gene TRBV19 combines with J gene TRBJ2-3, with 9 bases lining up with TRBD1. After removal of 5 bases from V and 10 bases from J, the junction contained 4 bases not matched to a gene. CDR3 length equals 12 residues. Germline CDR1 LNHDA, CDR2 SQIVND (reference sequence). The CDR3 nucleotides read TGTGCCAGTAGTGGGACAGGGAATCCGCAGTATTTT. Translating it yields CASSGTGNPQYF.

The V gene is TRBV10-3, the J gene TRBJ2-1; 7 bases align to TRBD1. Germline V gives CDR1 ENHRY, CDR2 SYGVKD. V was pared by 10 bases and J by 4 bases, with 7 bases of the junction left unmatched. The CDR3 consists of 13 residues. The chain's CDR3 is CATRQGEYNEQFF. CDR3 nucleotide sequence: TGTGCCACACGTCAGGGGGAATACAATGAGCAGTTCTTC.

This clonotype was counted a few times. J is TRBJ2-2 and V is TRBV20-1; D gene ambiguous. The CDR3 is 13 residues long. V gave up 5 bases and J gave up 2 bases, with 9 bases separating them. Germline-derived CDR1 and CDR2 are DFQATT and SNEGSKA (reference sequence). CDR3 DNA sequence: TGCAGTGCTCGGTTAGCCAACACCGGGGAGCTGTTTTTT. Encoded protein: CSARLANTGELFF.

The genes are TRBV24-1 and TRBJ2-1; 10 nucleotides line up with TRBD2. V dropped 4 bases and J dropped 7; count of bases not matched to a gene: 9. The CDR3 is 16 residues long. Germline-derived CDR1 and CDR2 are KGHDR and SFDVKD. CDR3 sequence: CATSESGLAGVNEQFF. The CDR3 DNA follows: TGTGCCACCAGTGAATCCGGGCTAGCGGGAGTGAATGAGCAGTTCTTC.

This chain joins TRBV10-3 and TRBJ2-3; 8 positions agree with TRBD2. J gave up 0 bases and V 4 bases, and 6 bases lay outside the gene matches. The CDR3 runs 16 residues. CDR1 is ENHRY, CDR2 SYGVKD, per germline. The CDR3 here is CAISGGTSGSTDTQYF. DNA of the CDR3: TGTGCCATCAGTGGTGGAACTAGCGGAAGCACAGATACGCAGTATTTT.

CDR3 bases: TGTGCCAGCAGGAGGTATCTAGGAGAGGGAGAGACCCAGTACTTC. It translates to CASRRYLGEGETQYF. The chain combines TRBV2 with TRBJ2-5; D is possibly TRBD2 (5 bases). V was trimmed by 6 bases and J by 4 bases, leaving 18 bases between them. Germline values: CDR1 SNHLY, CDR2 FYNNEI. This CDR3 region has 15 residues.

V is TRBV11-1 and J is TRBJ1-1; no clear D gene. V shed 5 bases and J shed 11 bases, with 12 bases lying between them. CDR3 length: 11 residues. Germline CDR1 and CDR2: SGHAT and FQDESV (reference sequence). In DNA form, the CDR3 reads TGTGCCAGCAGCATAGGTTTCCGGGCTTTCTTT. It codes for CASSIGFRAFF.

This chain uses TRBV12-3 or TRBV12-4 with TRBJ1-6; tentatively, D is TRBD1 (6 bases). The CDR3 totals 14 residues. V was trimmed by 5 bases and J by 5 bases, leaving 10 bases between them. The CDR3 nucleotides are TGTGCCAGCAGTCCAGGACAGCATAATTCACCCCTCCACTTT. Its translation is CASSPGQHNSPLHF.

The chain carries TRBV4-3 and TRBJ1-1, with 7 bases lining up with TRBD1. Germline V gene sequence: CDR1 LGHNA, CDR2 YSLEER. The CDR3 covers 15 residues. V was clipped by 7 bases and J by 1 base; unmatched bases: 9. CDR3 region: CASKSYDRANTEAFF. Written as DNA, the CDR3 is TGCGCCAGCAAATCCTATGACAGGGCGAACACTGAAGCTTTCTTT.

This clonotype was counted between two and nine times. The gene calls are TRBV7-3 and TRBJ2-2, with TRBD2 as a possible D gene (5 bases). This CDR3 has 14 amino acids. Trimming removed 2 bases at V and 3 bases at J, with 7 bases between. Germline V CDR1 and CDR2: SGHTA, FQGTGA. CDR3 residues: CASSLWRDTGELFF. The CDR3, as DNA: TGTGCCAGCAGCTTATGGCGGGACACCGGGGAGCTGTTTTTT. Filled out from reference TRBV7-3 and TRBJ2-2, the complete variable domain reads GAGVSQTPSNKVTEKGKYVELRCDPISGHTALYWYRQSLGQGPEFLIYFQGTGAADDSGLPNDRFFAVRPEGSVSTLKIQRTERGDSAVYLCASSLWRDTGELFFGEGSRLTVL.

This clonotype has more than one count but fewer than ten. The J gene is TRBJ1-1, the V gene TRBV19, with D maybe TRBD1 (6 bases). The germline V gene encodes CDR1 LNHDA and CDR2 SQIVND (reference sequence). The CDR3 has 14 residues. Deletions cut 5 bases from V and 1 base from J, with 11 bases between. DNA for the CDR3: TGTGCCAGTAGTGCGGGGGGGGCGAACACTGAAGCTTTCTTT. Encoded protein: CASSAGGANTEAFF.

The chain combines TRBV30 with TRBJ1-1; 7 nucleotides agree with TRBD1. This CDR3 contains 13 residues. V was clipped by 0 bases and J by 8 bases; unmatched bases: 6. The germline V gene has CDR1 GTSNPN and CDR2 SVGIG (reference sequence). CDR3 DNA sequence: TGTGCCTGGAGTGTAAGGACACAGGGGGAAGCTTTCTTT. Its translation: CAWSVRTQGEAFF.

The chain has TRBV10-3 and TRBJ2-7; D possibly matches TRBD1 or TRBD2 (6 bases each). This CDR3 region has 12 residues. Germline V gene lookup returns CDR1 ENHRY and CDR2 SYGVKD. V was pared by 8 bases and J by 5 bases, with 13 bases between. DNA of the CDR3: TGTGCCATCGGAGGGGGGCGGAACGAGCAGTACTTC. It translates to CAIGGGRNEQYF.

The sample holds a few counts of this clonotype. In nucleotides, the CDR3 is TGTGCCAGCAGTCTTCCATTAGAGGGGGGATATGGCTACACCTTC. It translates to CASSLPLEGGYGYTF. The rearrangement joins TRBV28 to TRBJ1-2, with D perhaps matching TRBD1 (6 bases). V lost 5 bases and J 5 bases, leaving 18 bases between the germline ends. Germline V gene sequence: CDR1 MDHEN, CDR2 SYDVKM. This CDR3 is 15 amino acids long.

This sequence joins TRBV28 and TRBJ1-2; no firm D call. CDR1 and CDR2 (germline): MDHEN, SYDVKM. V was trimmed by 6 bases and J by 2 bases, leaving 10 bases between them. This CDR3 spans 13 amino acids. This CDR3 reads CASRINGNYGYTF. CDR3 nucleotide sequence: TGTGCCAGCAGGATTAACGGCAACTATGGCTACACCTTC.

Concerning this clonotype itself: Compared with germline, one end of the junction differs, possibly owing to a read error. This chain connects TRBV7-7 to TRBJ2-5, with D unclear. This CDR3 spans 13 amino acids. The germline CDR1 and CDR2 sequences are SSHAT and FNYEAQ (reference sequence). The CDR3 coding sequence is TGTGCTAGCAGCTTAGCCGGGTACGAGACCCAGTACTTC. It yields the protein CASSLAGYETQYF.

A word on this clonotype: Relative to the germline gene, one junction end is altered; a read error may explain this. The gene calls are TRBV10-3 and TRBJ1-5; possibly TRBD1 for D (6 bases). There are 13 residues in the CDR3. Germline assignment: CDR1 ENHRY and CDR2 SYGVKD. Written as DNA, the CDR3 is TGTGCCATCAGTAAGGACAGCAATCAGCTCCAGCATTTT. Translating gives CAISKDSNQLQHF.

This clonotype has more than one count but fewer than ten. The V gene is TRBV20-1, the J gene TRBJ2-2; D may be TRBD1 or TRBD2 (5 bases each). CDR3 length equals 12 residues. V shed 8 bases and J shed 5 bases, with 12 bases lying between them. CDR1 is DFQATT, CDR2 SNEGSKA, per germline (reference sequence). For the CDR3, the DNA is TGCAGTTCTCGGGGCGAAACCGGGGAGCTGTTTTTT. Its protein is CSSRGETGELFF.

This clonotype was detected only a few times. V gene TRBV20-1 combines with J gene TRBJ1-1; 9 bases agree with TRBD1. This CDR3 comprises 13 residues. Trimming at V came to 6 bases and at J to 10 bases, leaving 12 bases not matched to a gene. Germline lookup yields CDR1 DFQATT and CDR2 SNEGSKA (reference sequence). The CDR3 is CSAAVPGQGIAFF. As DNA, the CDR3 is TGCAGTGCCGCCGTACCGGGACAGGGAATAGCTTTCTTT.

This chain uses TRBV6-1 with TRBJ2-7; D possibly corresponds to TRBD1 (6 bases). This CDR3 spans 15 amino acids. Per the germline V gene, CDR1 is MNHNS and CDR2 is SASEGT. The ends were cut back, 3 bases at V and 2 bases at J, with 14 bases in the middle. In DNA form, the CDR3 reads TGTGCCAGCAGTGAGAGCGCAGGGGTAGCCTACGAGCAGTACTTC. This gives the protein CASSESAGVAYEQYF.

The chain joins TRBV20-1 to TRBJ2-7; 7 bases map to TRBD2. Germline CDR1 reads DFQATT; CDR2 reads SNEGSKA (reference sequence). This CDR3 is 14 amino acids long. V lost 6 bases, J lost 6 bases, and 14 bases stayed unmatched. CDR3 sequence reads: CSAMPGGGPREQYF. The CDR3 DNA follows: TGCAGTGCCATGCCCGGGGGAGGGCCCCGCGAGCAGTACTTC.

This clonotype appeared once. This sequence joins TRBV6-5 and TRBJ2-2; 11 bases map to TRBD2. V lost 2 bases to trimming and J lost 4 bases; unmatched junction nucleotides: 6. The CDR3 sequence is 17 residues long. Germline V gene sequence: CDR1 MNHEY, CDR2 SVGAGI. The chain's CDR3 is CASSYPLAGAATGELFF. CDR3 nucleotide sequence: TGTGCCAGCAGTTACCCACTAGCGGGAGCCGCCACCGGGGAGCTGTTTTTT.

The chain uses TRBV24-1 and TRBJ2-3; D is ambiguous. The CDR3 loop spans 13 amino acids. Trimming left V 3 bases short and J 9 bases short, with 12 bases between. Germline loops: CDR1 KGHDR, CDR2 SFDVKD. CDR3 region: CATSDGDRFTQYF. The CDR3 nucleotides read TGTGCCACCAGTGATGGCGACCGGTTCACGCAGTATTTT.

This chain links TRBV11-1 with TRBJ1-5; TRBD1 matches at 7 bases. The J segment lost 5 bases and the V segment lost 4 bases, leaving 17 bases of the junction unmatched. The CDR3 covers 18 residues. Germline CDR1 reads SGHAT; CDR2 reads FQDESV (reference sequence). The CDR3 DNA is TGTGCCAGCAGCTCGATAAGACAGGGAAATGAGCGTGATCAGCCCCAGCATTTT. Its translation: CASSSIRQGNERDQPQHF.